The clone carrying this T cell receptor beta chain was picked up a small number of times. The target antigen is unknown. MiXCR was run by TCRdb on the 5' RACE reads, yielding one entry per CDR3 protein. The sample contains 300,000 or so distinct CDR3 sequences, about 16% of which appear only once. The data were taken from a study of T-cell memory formation after mild COVID-19. Study-wide findings and caveats: Mostly located in CM and EM were contracting CD4+ clones, with contracting CD8+ clones located in EMRA.

From germline, CDR1 is SGHTA and CDR2 FQGNSA. The CDR3 runs 12 residues. The V and J ends lost 4 bases and 7 bases respectively, with 8 bases between them. The sequence derives from a man younger than 30 who had mild COVID-19 (a few samples of this study predate the infection). Cell type and time point are not known. V gene TRBV7-2 combines with J gene TRBJ1-5; unclear D gene. Sequences were obtained from PBMCs or a T cell subset sorted from them (not recorded which). The CDR3 DNA is TGTGCCAGCAGCTGGGTAGGGCAGCCCCAGCATTTT. This gives the protein CASSWVGQPQHF. Full variable domain (remainder filled in from reference TRBV7-2 and TRBJ1-5): GAGVSQSPSNKVTEKGKDVELRCDPISGHTALYWYRQSLGQGLEFLIYFQGNSAPDKSGLPSDRFSAERTGGSVSTLTIQRTQQEDSAVYLCASSWVGQPQHFGDGTRLSIL.